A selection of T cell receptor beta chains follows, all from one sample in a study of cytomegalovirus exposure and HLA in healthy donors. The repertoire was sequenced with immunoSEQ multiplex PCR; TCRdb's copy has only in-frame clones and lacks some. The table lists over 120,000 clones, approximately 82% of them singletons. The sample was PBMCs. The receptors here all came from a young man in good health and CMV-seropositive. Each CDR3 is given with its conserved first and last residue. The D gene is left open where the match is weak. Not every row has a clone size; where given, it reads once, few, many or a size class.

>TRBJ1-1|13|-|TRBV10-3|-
CATRTTGNTEAFF
TGTGCCACCAGAACGACAGGGAACACTGAAGCTTTCTTT
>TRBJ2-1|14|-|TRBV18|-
CASSPPGRNGSPFF
TGTGCCAGCTCACCACCAGGGAGAAATGGTAGTCCGTTCTTC
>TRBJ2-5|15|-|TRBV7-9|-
CASSTGQNLFGEQYF
TGTGCCAGCAGCACTGGACAGAACCTCTTCGGGGAGCAGTACTTC
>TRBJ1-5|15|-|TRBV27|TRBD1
CASSKTGDSNQPQHF
TGTGCCAGCAGTAAAACAGGGGATAGCAATCAGCCCCAGCATTTT
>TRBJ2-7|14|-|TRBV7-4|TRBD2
CASSFILAAYEQYF
TGTGCCAGCAGCTTTATCCTAGCGGCCTACGAGCAGTACTTC
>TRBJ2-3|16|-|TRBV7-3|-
CASSPRPPGNADTQYF
TGTGCCAGCAGCCCCCGTCCCCCAGGGAACGCAGATACGCAGTATTTT
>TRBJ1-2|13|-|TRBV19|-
CASSMANRGLNTF
TGTGCCAGTAGTATGGCCAACCGGGGTCTGAACACCTTC
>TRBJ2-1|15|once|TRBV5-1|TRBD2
CASSYGLAGNNEQFF
TGCGCCAGCAGCTATGGACTAGCGGGAAACAATGAGCAGTTCTTC
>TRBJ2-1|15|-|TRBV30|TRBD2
CAWSAASGYGNEQFF
TGTGCCTGGAGTGCGGCTAGCGGGTATGGAAATGAGCAGTTCTTC
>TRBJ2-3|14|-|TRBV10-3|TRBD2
CAIETSASTDTQYF
TGTGCCATCGAGACTAGCGCTAGCACAGATACGCAGTATTTT
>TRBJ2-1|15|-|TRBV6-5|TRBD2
CASSWTGTSNNEQFF
TGTGCCAGCAGTTGGACCGGGACTAGTAACAATGAGCAGTTCTTC
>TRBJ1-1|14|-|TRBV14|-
CASSRILSQQKAFF
TGTGCCAGCAGCCGTATTCTCTCCCAACAGAAGGCTTTCTTT
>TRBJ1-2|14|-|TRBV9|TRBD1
CASSRGQGDYGYTF
TGTGCCAGCAGCCGGGGACAGGGGGACTATGGCTACACCTTC
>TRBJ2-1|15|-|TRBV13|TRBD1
CASSPDRGPYNEQFF
TGTGCCAGCAGTCCGGACAGGGGGCCCTACAATGAGCAGTTCTTC
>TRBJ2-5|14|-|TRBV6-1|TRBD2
CASKGREFEETQYF
TGTGCCAGCAAGGGGCGGGAGTTTGAGGAGACCCAGTACTTC
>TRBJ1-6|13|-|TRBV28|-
CASRGATDSPLHF
TGTGCCAGCAGGGGGGCGACTGATTCACCCCTCCACTTT
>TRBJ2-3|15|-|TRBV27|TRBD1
CASSLGQGLADTQYF
TGTGCCAGCAGTTTGGGACAGGGGTTGGCAGATACGCAGTATTTT
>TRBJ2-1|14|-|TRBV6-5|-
CASSYSGAYNEQFF
TGTGCCAGCAGTTACTCGGGAGCCTACAATGAGCAGTTCTTC
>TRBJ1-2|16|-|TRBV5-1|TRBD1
CASYSDYRGRLDGYTF
TGCGCCAGCTACTCCGATTACAGGGGGCGATTAGATGGCTACACCTTC
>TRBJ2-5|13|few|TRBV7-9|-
CASRGEGGETQYF
TGTGCCTCACGAGGTGAGGGAGGCGAGACCCAGTACTTC
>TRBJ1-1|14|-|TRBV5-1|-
CASSPTPPNTEAFF
TGCGCCAGCAGCCCGACTCCTCCCAACACTGAAGCTTTCTTT
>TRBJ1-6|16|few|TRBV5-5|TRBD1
CAALAGGASYNSPLHF
TGTGCGGCCTTGGCAGGGGGCGCGTCCTATAATTCACCCCTCCACTTT
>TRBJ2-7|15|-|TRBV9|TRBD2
CASSVGSGGQYEQYF
TGTGCCAGCAGCGTAGGAAGCGGGGGGCAATACGAGCAGTACTTC
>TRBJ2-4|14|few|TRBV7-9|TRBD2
CASSFGGAKNIQYF
TGTGCCAGCAGCTTCGGGGGGGCCAAAAACATTCAGTACTTC
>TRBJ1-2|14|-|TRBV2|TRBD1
CASRPTGGVFGYTF
TGTGCCAGCAGACCCACAGGGGGCGTATTTGGCTACACCTTC
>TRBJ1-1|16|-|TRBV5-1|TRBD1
CASSQFSTGEPTEAFF
TGCGCCAGCAGCCAATTTTCTACAGGGGAGCCGACTGAAGCTTTCTTT
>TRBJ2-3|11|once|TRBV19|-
CASSIFNTQYF
TGTGCCAGTAGTATTTTCAATACGCAGTATTTT
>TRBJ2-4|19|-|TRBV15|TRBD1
CATSLGTETGLPAKNIQYF
TGTGCCACCAGCCTCGGGACGGAGACAGGGCTACCAGCCAAAAACATTCAGTACTTC
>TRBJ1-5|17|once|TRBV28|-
CASSSPIVDAGNQPQHF
TGTGCCAGCAGCTCCCCCATCGTAGACGCGGGGAATCAGCCCCAGCATTTT
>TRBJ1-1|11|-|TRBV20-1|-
CSATPRTEAFF
TGCAGTGCTACCCCGAGAACTGAAGCTTTCTTT
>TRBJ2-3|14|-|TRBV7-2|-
CASSLTSGPDTQYF
TGTGCCAGCAGCTTAACTAGTGGCCCAGATACGCAGTATTTT
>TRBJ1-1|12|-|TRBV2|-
CAGQRDKTEAFF
TGTGCCGGACAACGAGACAAGACTGAAGCTTTCTTT
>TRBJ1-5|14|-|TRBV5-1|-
CASSLTGDNQPQHF
TGCGCCAGCAGCCTAACAGGTGATAATCAGCCCCAGCATTTT
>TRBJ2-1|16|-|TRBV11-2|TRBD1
CASSLDRGQVRNEQFF
TGTGCCAGCAGCTTAGATCGAGGACAGGTACGCAATGAGCAGTTCTTC
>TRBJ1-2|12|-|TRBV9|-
CALRGGEGGYTF
TGTGCACTAAGGGGGGGGGAGGGCGGCTACACCTTC
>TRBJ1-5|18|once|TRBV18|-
CASSPPGGGDKSNQPQHF
TGTGCCAGCTCACCACCGGGCGGCGGGGATAAGAGCAATCAGCCCCAGCATTTT